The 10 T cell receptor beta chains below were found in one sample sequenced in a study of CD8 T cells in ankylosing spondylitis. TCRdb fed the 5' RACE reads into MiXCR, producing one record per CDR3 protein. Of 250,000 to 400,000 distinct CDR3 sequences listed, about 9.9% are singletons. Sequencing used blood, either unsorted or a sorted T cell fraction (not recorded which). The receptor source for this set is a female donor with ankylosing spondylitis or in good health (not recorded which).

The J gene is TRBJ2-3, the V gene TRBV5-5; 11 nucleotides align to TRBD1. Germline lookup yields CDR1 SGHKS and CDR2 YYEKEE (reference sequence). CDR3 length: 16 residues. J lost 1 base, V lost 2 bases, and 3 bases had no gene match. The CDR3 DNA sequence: TGTGCCAGCAGCTTTGGGACAGGGGGAGGCACAGATACGCAGTATTTT. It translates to CASSFGTGGGTDTQYF.

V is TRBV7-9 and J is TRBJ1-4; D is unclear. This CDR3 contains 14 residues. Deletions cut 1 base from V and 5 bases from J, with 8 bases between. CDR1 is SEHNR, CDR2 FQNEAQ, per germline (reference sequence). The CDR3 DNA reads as TGTGCCAGCAGCTTAGTTCGGGAGAATGAAAAACTGTTTTTT. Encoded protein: CASSLVRENEKLFF.

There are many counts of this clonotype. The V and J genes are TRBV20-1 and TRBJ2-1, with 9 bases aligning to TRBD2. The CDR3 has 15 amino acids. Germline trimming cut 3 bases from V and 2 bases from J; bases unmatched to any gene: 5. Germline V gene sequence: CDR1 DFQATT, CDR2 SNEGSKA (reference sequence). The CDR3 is CSARPLAGPYNEQFF. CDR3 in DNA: TGCAGTGCTAGGCCCCTAGCGGGACCCTACAATGAGCAGTTCTTC.

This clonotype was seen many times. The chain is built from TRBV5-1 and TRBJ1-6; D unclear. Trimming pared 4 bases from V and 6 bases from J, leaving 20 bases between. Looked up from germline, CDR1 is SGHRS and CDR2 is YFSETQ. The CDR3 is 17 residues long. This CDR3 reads CASSPGIGVGGNSPLHF. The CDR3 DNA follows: TGCGCCAGCAGCCCCGGGATTGGGGTCGGCGGTAATTCACCCCTCCACTTT.

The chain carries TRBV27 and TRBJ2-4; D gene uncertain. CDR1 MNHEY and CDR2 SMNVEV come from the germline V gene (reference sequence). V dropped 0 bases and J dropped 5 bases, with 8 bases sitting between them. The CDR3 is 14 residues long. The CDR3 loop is CASSLSGNQNIQYF. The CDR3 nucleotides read TGTGCCAGCAGTTTATCAGGGAACCAAAACATTCAGTACTTC.

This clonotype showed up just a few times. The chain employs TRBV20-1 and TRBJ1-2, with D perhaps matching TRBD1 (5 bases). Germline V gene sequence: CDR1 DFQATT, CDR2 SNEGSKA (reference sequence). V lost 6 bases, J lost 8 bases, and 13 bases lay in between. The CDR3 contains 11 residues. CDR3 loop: CSATNRKGYTF. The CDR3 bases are TGCAGTGCCACGAACAGGAAAGGCTACACCTTC.

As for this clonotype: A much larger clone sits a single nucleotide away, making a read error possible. The CDR3 spells CARQNTGRPEAFF. CDR3 DNA sequence: TGTGCCAGACAAAACACAGGGAGGCCTGAAGCTTTCTTT. This chain uses TRBV6-6 with TRBJ1-1, with D possibly TRBD1 on 6 matching bases. Germline V gives CDR1 MNHNY, CDR2 SVGAGI (reference sequence). V was cut by 9 bases and J by 6 bases, with 17 bases left in between. The CDR3 sequence is 13 residues long.

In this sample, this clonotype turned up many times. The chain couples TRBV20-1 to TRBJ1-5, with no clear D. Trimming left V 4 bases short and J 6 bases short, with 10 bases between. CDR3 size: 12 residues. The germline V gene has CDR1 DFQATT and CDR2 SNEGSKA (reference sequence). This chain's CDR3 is CSATSLAQPQHF. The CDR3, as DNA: TGCAGTGCTACCTCTTTGGCTCAGCCCCAGCATTTT.

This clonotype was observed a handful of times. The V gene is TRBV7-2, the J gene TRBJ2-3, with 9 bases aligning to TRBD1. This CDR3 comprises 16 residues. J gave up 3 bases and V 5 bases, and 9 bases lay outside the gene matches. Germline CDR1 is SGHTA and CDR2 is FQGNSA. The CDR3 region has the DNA TGTGCCAGCAGCGTACAGGGGGCGGTCGGAACAGATACGCAGTATTTT. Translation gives CASSVQGAVGTDTQYF.

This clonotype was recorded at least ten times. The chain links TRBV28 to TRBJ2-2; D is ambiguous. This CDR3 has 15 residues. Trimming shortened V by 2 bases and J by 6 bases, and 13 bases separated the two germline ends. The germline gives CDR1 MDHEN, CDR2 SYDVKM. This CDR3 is CASSLHASGPGELFF. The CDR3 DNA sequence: TGTGCCAGCAGTTTACATGCCTCGGGCCCCGGGGAGCTGTTTTTT.